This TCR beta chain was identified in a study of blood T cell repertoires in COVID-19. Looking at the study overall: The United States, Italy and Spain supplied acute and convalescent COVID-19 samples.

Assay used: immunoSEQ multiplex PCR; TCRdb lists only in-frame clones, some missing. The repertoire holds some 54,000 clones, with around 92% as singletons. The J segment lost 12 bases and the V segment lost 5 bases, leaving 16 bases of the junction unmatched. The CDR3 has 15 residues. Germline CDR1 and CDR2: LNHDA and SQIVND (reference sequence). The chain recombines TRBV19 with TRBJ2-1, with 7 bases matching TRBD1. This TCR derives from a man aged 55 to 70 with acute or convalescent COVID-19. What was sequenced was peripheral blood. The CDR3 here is CASSVDRESGLRQFF. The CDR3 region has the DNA TGTGCCAGTAGTGTCGACAGGGAGAGTGGGCTTAGGCAGTTCTTC.